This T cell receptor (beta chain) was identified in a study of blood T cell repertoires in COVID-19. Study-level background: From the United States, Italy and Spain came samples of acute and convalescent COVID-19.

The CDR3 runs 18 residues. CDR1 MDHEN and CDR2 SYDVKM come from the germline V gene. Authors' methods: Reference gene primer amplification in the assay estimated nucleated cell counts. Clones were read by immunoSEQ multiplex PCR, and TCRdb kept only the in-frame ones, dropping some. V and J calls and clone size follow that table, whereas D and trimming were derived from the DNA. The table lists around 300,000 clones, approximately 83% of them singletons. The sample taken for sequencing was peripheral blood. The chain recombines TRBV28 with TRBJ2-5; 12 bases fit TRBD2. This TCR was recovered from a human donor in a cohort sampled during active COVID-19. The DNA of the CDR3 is TGTTCTTCCCTCGTCCGGACTAGCGGGGCCTATAATCGGGAGACCCAGTACTTC. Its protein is CSSLVRTSGAYNRETQYF.